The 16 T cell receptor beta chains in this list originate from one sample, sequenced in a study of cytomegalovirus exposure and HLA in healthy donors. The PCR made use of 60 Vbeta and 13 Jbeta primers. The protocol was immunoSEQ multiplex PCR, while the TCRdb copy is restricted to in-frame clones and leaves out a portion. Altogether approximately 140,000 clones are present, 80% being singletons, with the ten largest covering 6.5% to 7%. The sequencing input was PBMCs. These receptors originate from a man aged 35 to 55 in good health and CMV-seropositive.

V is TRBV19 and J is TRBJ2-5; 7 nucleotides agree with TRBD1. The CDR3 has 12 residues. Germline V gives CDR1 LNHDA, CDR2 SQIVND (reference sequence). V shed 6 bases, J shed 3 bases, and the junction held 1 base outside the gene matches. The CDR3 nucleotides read TGTGCCAGTAGCACAGGGGAAGAGACCCAGTACTTC. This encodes CASSTGEETQYF.

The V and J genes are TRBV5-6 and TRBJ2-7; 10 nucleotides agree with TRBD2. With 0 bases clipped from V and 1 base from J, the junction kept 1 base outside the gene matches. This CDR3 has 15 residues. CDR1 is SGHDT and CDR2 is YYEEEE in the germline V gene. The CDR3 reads CASSLEAGGSYEQYF. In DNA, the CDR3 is TGTGCCAGCAGCTTGGAAGCGGGAGGGTCCTACGAGCAGTACTTC.

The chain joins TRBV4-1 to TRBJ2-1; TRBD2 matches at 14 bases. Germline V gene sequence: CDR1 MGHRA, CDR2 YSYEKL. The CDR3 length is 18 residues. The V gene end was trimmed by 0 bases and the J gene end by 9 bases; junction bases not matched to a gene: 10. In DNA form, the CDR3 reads TGCGCCAGCAGCCAAGACTACGGGACTAGCGGGAGACCGGGTGAGCAGTTCTTC. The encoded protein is CASSQDYGTSGRPGEQFF.

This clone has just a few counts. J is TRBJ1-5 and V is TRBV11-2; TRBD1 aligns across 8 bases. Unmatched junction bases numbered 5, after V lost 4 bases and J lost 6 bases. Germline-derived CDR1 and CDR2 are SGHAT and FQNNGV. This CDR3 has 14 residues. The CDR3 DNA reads TGTGCCAGCAGCTCGGACAGGGCACCTCAGCCCCAGCATTTT. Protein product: CASSSDRAPQPQHF.

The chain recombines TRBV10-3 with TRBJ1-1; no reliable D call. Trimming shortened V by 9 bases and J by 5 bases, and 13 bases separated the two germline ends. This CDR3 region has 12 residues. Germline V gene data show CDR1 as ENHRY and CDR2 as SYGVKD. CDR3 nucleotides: TGTGCCATACGACAAGGCAGGACTGAAGCTTTCTTT. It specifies CAIRQGRTEAFF.

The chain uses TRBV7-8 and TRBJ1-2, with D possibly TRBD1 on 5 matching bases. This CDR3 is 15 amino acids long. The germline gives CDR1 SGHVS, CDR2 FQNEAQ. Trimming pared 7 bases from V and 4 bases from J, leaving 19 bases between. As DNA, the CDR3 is TGTGCCAGCACCCTTGATCGGGGGTTAGTCTATGGCTACACCTTC. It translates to CASTLDRGLVYGYTF.

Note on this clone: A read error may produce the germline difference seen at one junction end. CDR3 sequence reads: CAGSRQEAFF. The CDR3 DNA sequence: TGTGCCGGCAGCCGACAGGAAGCTTTCTTT. The V gene is TRBV6-6, the J gene TRBJ1-1, with a tentative D call TRBD1 (5 bases). The germline V gene has CDR1 MNHNY and CDR2 SVGAGI (reference sequence). CDR3 length: 10 residues.

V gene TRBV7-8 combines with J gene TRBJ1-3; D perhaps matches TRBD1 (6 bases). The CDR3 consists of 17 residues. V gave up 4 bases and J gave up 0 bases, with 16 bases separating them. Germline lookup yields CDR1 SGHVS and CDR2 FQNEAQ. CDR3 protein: CASSSGLQGPSGNTIYF. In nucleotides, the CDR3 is TGTGCCAGCAGCTCCGGATTACAGGGCCCCTCTGGAAACACCATATATTTT.

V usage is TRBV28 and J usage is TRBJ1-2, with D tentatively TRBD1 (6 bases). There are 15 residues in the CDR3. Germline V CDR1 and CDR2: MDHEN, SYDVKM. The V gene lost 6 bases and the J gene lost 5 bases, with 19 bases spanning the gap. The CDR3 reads CASSFLPPGEYGYTF. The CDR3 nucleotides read TGTGCCAGCAGCTTTCTTCCCCCAGGGGAATATGGCTACACCTTC.

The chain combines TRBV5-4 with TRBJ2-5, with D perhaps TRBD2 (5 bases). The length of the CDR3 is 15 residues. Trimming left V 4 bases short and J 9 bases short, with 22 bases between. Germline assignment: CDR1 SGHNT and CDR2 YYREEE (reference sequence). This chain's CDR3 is CASSPGSGGLAAQYF. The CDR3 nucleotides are TGTGCCAGCAGCCCGGGTTCCGGCGGGCTCGCGGCCCAGTACTTC.

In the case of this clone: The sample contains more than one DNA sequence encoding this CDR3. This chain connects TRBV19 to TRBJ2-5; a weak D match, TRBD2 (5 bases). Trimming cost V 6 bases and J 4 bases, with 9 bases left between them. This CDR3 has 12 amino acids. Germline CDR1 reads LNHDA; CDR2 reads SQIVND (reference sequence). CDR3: CASRLAGETQYF. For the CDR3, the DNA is TGTGCCAGTAGGCTAGCAGGAGAGACCCAGTACTTC.

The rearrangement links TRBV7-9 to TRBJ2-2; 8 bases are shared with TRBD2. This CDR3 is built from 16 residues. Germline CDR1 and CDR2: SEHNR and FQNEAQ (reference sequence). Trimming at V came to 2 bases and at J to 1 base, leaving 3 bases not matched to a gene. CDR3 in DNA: TGTGCCAGCAGCTTATACCTAGCGGGGAACACCGGGGAGCTGTTTTTT. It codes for CASSLYLAGNTGELFF.

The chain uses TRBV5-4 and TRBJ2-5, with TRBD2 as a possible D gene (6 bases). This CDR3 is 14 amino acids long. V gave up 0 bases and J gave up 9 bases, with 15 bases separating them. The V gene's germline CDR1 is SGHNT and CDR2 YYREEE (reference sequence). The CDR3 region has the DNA TGTGCCAGCAGCTTGGGGTACGGGAGTAAGGCCCAGTACTTC. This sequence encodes CASSLGYGSKAQYF.

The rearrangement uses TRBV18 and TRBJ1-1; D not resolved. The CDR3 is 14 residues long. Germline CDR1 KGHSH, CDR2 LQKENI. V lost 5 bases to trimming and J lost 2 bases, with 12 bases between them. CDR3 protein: CASSDTQINTEAFF. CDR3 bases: TGTGCCAGCTCAGACACCCAGATTAACACTGAAGCTTTCTTT.

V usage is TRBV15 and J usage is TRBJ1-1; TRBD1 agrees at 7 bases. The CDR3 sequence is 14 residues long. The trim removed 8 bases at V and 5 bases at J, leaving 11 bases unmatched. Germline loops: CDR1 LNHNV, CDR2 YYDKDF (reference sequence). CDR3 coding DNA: TGTGCCACCCGACAGGGTAGAGAGTGGACTGAAGCTTTCTTT. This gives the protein CATRQGREWTEAFF.

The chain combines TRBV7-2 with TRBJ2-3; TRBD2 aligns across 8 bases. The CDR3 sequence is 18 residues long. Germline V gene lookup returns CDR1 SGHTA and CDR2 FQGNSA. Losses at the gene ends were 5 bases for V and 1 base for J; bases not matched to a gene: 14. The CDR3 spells CASSLNRAGDAGTDTQYF. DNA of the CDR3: TGTGCCAGCAGCCTAAATCGAGCGGGAGACGCCGGCACAGATACGCAGTATTTT.